Shown below are 21 T cell receptor beta chains from a single sample sequenced in a study of blood T cell repertoires in COVID-19. Method: immunoSEQ multiplex PCR; TCRdb's copy keeps in-frame clones and lacks some. This table has 60,000 to 75,000 clones, roughly 80% appearing once. Sequenced: peripheral blood. The receptors shown here come from a human donor in a cohort sampled during active COVID-19.

There are a few counts of this clone. The CDR3 region is CASNTDRLNQPQHF. In DNA, the CDR3 is TGTGCCAGTAACACGGACAGGTTGAATCAGCCCCAGCATTTT. V and J are TRBV19 and TRBJ1-5; TRBD1 aligns across 7 bases. CDR1 LNHDA and CDR2 SQIVND come from the germline V gene (reference sequence). The CDR3 length is 14 residues. V lost 7 bases and J lost 4; bases outside the gene matches: 7.

J is TRBJ1-2 and V is TRBV6-1; a possible D gene is TRBD1 (5 bases). The germline V gene has CDR1 MNHNS and CDR2 SASEGT. Trimming took off 2 bases at V and 0 bases at J, with 10 bases between the two ends. CDR3 length: 15 residues. The DNA of the CDR3 is TGTGCCAGCAGTGAATTGTGGGGCACTAACTATGGCTACACCTTC. Its protein is CASSELWGTNYGYTF.

The chain carries TRBV19 and TRBJ1-5; 7 nucleotides agree with TRBD1. CDR1 LNHDA and CDR2 SQIVND come from the germline V gene (reference sequence). CDR3 size: 13 residues. V lost 10 bases, J lost 3 bases, and 6 bases stayed unmatched. The CDR3 coding sequence is TGTGCCACCCGTGACAGGGTCAATCAGCCCCAGCATTTT. This sequence encodes CATRDRVNQPQHF.

This rearrangement joins TRBV7-2 to TRBJ1-1; TRBD1 matches 7 bases. V lost 5 bases to trimming and J lost 4 bases; unmatched junction nucleotides: 7. The CDR3 contains 14 residues. Germline loops: CDR1 SGHTA, CDR2 FQGNSA. The CDR3 spells CASSTYRGSTEAFF. Here the CDR3 DNA reads TGTGCCAGCAGCACCTACAGGGGAAGCACTGAAGCTTTCTTT.

V and J are TRBV7-6 and TRBJ2-7; 11 bases are shared with TRBD2. V lost 1 base, J lost 4 bases, and 3 bases stayed unmatched. Germline V gives CDR1 SGHVS, CDR2 FNYEAQ. The CDR3 covers 15 residues. The CDR3: CASSLGTSGSYEQYF. CDR3 sequence (DNA): TGTGCCAGCAGCTTAGGTACTAGCGGGAGTTACGAGCAGTACTTC.

The chain uses TRBV2 and TRBJ2-5, with TRBD2 as a possible D gene (5 bases). Looked up from germline, CDR1 is SNHLY and CDR2 is FYNNEI. Trimming left V 8 bases short and J 5 bases short, with 15 bases between. The CDR3 spans 13 residues. CDR3 in DNA: TGTGCCAGCCTAAAGAGGGTAACGGAGACCCAGTACTTC. Encoded protein: CASLKRVTETQYF.

This clone has a single count. The chain carries TRBV6-5 and TRBJ1-6; the match to TRBD1 covers 7 bases. The length of the CDR3 is 15 residues. CDR1 is MNHEY and CDR2 is SVGAGI in the germline V gene. Trimming cost V 5 bases and J 14 bases; bases outside gene matches: 15. The CDR3 sequence is CASSTPGQKKGALHF. CDR3 DNA: TGTGCCAGCAGTACCCCGGGACAGAAAAAGGGAGCCCTCCACTTT.

The chain uses TRBV4-1 and TRBJ2-7; D is possibly TRBD1 (6 bases). Germline-derived CDR1 and CDR2 are MGHRA and YSYEKL. The CDR3 has 17 amino acids. The V end lost 0 bases, the J end lost 4 bases, and 19 bases lay between the germline ends. CDR3 protein: CASSQDPPGVNGYEQYF. DNA of the CDR3: TGCGCCAGCAGCCAAGATCCCCCAGGGGTTAATGGGTACGAGCAGTACTTC.

The chain has TRBV27 and TRBJ2-7; tentative D call: TRBD2 (5 bases). Germline CDR1 MNHEY, CDR2 SMNVEV (reference sequence). V lost 2 bases and J lost 4, with 12 bases in between. This CDR3 is built from 14 residues. Written as DNA, the CDR3 is TGTGCCAGCAGTTTACTCCGCGGGTCTTACGAGCAGTACTTC. As protein: CASSLLRGSYEQYF.

The rearrangement uses TRBV4-1 and TRBJ2-3; 12 nucleotides agree with TRBD2. CDR1 and CDR2 from the germline V gene are MGHRA and YSYEKL. The CDR3 extends over 19 amino acids. The V segment lost 1 base and the J segment 3 bases; nucleotides outside the gene matches: 11. The CDR3 protein is CASSQVPGGLAGPTDTQYF. For the CDR3, the DNA is TGCGCCAGCAGCCAAGTCCCGGGAGGACTAGCGGGACCGACAGATACGCAGTATTTT.

The chain joins TRBV9 to TRBJ2-2, with 12 bases that match TRBD2. CDR3 length: 16 amino acids. V lost 4 bases to trimming and J lost 3 bases; unmatched junction nucleotides: 4. Germline V gene sequence: CDR1 SGDLS, CDR2 YYNGEE. CDR3 nucleotide sequence: TGTGCCAGCAGCTCTAGCGGGGGGGCTGACACCGGGGAGCTGTTTTTT. Translation gives CASSSSGGADTGELFF. The whole variable domain, filled in from reference TRBV9 and TRBJ2-2, reads DSGVTQTPKHLITATGQRVTLRCSPRSGDLSVYWYQQSLDQGLQFLIQYYNGEERAKGNILERFSAQQFPDLHSELNLSSLELGDSALYFCASSSSGGADTGELFFGEGSRLTVL.

J is TRBJ1-2 and V is TRBV9, with unresolved D. Trimming shortened V by 1 base and J by 6 bases, and 10 bases separated the two germline ends. CDR3 length equals 13 residues. CDR1 is SGDLS and CDR2 is YYNGEE in the germline V gene. The CDR3 sequence is CASSVYPEDGYTF. CDR3 bases: TGTGCCAGCAGCGTATACCCAGAGGATGGCTACACCTTC.

This chain links TRBV7-8 with TRBJ2-7, with D possibly matching TRBD2 (5 bases). Deletions cut 3 bases from V and 0 bases from J, with 15 bases between. The CDR3 contains 16 residues. The germline V gene has CDR1 SGHVS and CDR2 FQNEAQ. The CDR3 nucleotides read TGTGCCAGCAGCTTGTTTAGGACTTCCAGCTCCTACGAGCAGTACTTC. Amino acids: CASSLFRTSSSYEQYF. Combining the CDR3 with reference TRBV7-8 and TRBJ2-7 gives the whole variable domain GAGVSQSPRYKVAKRGQDVALRCDPISGHVSLFWYQQALGQGPEFLTYFQNEAQLDKSGLPSDRFFAERPEGSVSTLKIQRTQQEDSAVYLCASSLFRTSSSYEQYFGPGTRLTVT.

This clone was observed once. In the same sample, other DNA sequences code for this CDR3. The chain has TRBV3-1 (or the pseudogene TRBV3-2) and TRBJ1-6; D is ambiguous. Per germline, CDR1 LGHDT and CDR2 YNNKEL (reference sequence). Trimming removed 1 base from V and 6 bases from J, with 4 bases in between. The CDR3 sequence is 13 residues long. DNA for the CDR3: TGTGCCAGCAGCCAAGGGCCTAATTCACCCCTCCACTTT. Amino acids: CASSQGPNSPLHF.

V and J are TRBV10-3 and TRBJ2-3; 10 bases are a match to TRBD1. V dropped 7 bases and J dropped 2; count of bases not matched to a gene: 12. CDR3 size: 17 residues. Germline V gene data show CDR1 as ENHRY and CDR2 as SYGVKD. CDR3 residues: CAINTPAGTGDTDTQYF. CDR3 sequence (DNA): TGTGCCATCAACACCCCCGCCGGGACAGGGGACACAGATACGCAGTATTTT.

CDR3 sequence reads: CASSLAGGPGETQYF. CDR3 in DNA: TGTGCCAGCAGTTTAGCGGGAGGGCCCGGAGAGACCCAGTACTTC. This chain uses TRBV27 with TRBJ2-5; TRBD2 agrees at 9 bases. Germline values: CDR1 MNHEY, CDR2 SMNVEV (reference sequence). V lost 2 bases and J lost 4; bases outside the gene matches: 5. The length of the CDR3 is 15 residues.

V usage is TRBV6-2 or TRBV6-3 and J usage is TRBJ2-7; 7 bases agree with TRBD1. Trimming at V came to 2 bases and at J to 2 bases, leaving 9 bases not matched to a gene. The CDR3 consists of 16 residues. CDR1 and CDR2 (germline): MNHEY, SVGEGT. CDR3 nucleotides: TGTGCCAGCAGTTACAAAAGGGGGCTACCGACCTACGAGCAGTACTTC. Translating gives CASSYKRGLPTYEQYF.

V usage is TRBV18 and J usage is TRBJ1-6, with a tentative D call TRBD1 (6 bases). CDR3 length equals 14 residues. V lost 3 bases and J 6 bases, leaving 9 bases between the germline ends. The germline V gene has CDR1 KGHSH and CDR2 LQKENI. The DNA for the CDR3 is TGTGCCAGCTCACCGGACAGCCGTAATTCACCCCTCCACTTT. Protein product: CASSPDSRNSPLHF.

The rearrangement uses TRBV7-9 and TRBJ1-6, with 8 bases identical to TRBD1. The CDR3 extends over 15 amino acids. After removal of 5 bases from V and 2 bases from J, the junction contained 2 bases not matched to a gene. Germline CDR1 is SEHNR and CDR2 is FQNEAQ (reference sequence). The CDR3 loop reads CASSVTGAYNSPLHF. The CDR3 DNA follows: TGTGCCAGCAGCGTGACAGGGGCCTATAATTCACCCCTCCACTTT.

V gene TRBV7-8 combines with J gene TRBJ1-1; D perhaps matches TRBD1 (5 bases). Germline assignment: CDR1 SGHVS and CDR2 FQNEAQ. This CDR3 contains 13 residues. Trimming took off 1 base at V and 11 bases at J, with 14 bases between the two ends. The CDR3 is CASSLGQGGLAFF. For the CDR3, the DNA is TGTGCCAGCAGCTTAGGGCAGGGAGGGCTTGCTTTCTTT.

The chain couples TRBV5-8 to TRBJ1-1, with D possibly being TRBD1 (5 bases). The CDR3 consists of 13 residues. The germline gives CDR1 SGHTS, CDR2 YDEGEE. V shed 4 bases and J shed 10 bases, with 17 bases lying between them. CDR3 protein: CASSLGPGIGAFF. CDR3 bases: TGTGCCAGCAGCCTGGGACCGGGTATAGGAGCTTTCTTT. The entire variable domain, with the rest obtained from reference TRBV5-8 and TRBJ1-1, is as follows: EAGVTQSPTHLIKTRGQQATLRCSPISGHTSVYWYQQALGLGLQFLLWYDEGEERNRGNFPPRFSGRQFPNYSSELNVNALELEDSALYLCASSLGPGIGAFFGQGTRLTVV.